This TCR beta chain came from a study of blood T cell repertoires in COVID-19. In the study overall: Sources were T cells, B-cell-depleted T cells, or PBMCs; the material itself was cDNA or gDNA.

Original processing methods: Quantification of nucleated cells was approximated via reference gene primer amplification. Only in-frame clones appear in the TCRdb table, and some are missing; sequencing was by immunoSEQ multiplex PCR. V and J calls and clone size are given by that table; D and trimming were obtained from the DNA. The data show more than 110,000 clones, with roughly 85% seen just once and 2.5% to 3% held by the top ten. The study recruited people aged roughly 18 to 100 years across around 23 US areas. CDR1 is MNHEY, CDR2 SMNVEV, per germline (reference sequence). This CDR3 has 16 residues. Trimming at V came to 3 bases and at J to 13 bases, leaving 14 bases not matched to a gene.

The sequence came from a woman aged 50 to 65 who had recovered from COVID-19. This chain joins TRBV27 and TRBJ1-6, with 8 bases aligning to TRBD1. Sequencing was carried out using PBMCs or T cells enriched from blood (not recorded which). The CDR3 nucleotides read TGTGCCAGCAGTTTCGACAGGGGCACACTCTCTACTCCCCTCCACTTT. Translated: CASSFDRGTLSTPLHF.